Below, one T cell receptor beta chain is given with its context. The sample comes from a study of blood T cell repertoires in COVID-19. Study information: Samples representing acute and convalescent COVID-19 were sourced from the United States, Italy and Spain. From T cells, B-cell-depleted T cells, or PBMCs came the material, which was cDNA or gDNA.

Measured with immunoSEQ multiplex PCR; TCRdb has only the in-frame clones, and not every one. Of 93,000 or so clones listed, approximately 80% are singletons. V lost 6 bases and J 4 bases, leaving 13 bases between the germline ends. The germline V gene has CDR1 MNHEY and CDR2 SVGAGI. This CDR3 spans 14 amino acids. The sequence came from a human donor in a cohort sampled during active or convalescent COVID-19. This chain connects TRBV6-5 to TRBJ1-5; TRBD1 might be the D (5 bases). Material: peripheral blood. Here the CDR3 DNA reads TGTGCCAGCAGCCCCCGGACAAATAATCAGCCCCAGCATTTT. Its protein is CASSPRTNNQPQHF.